The 18 T cell receptor beta chains presented below share a single source sample, sequenced in a study of blood T cell repertoires in COVID-19. Sequencing was performed with immunoSEQ multiplex PCR; in TCRdb, only in-frame clones are kept and a portion is missing. The sample consists of roughly 160,000 clones, over 75% of them appearing once. The sequenced sample consisted of PBMCs or T cells enriched from blood (not recorded which). The receptors shown here come from a man aged 50-59 years who had recovered from COVID-19.

The J gene is TRBJ1-1, the V gene TRBV21-1; the table calls TRBD1, which could not be checked here. TRBV21-1 is deemed a pseudogene. The CDR3 is 10 residues long. The CDR3 loop reads CASVRGQAFF. The CDR3 nucleotides are TGTGCCAGCGTCAGGGGGCAAGCTTTCTTT.

The V gene is TRBV7-3, the J gene TRBJ1-1; perhaps TRBD1 as D (5 bases). In germline, CDR1 is SGHTA, CDR2 FQGTGA. Trimming removed 5 bases from V and 1 base from J, with 8 bases in between. The CDR3 runs to 13 residues. The CDR3 spells CASSPGGNTEAFF. The CDR3 DNA reads as TGTGCCAGCAGCCCCGGGGGGAACACTGAAGCTTTCTTT.

Here the CDR3 reads CASSLTGGANKNIQYF. The CDR3 coding sequence is TGTGCCAGCAGCCTAACAGGGGGCGCGAACAAAAACATTCAGTACTTC. The chain couples TRBV7-2 to TRBJ2-4; TRBD1 aligns across 9 bases. Germline lookup yields CDR1 SGHTA and CDR2 FQGNSA. The CDR3 runs 16 residues. Trimming cost V 5 bases and J 3 bases; bases outside gene matches: 8.

V is TRBV7-9 and J is TRBJ2-4, with a tentative D call TRBD1 (6 bases). This CDR3 spans 16 amino acids. CDR1 SEHNR and CDR2 FQNEAQ come from the germline V gene (reference sequence). The germline V and J ends were trimmed by 3 bases and 2 bases, with 14 bases remaining between them. The CDR3 nucleotides read TGTGCCAGCAGCTTTGATGGGACACCCTCCAAAAACATTCAGTACTTC. This gives the protein CASSFDGTPSKNIQYF.

The chain employs TRBV5-1 and TRBJ2-2; 7 bases match TRBD1. V shed 0 bases, J shed 4 bases, and the junction held 9 bases outside the gene matches. Germline V gives CDR1 SGHRS, CDR2 YFSETQ. The CDR3 runs to 17 residues. The CDR3: CASSLGVTGASTGELFF. As DNA, the CDR3 is TGCGCCAGCAGCTTGGGTGTCACAGGGGCTTCCACCGGGGAGCTGTTTTTT.

The sample holds a few counts of this clone. The gene calls are TRBV3-1 (or the pseudogene TRBV3-2) and TRBJ1-1; 8 bases are a match to TRBD1. V lost 5 bases, J lost 1 base, and 3 bases stayed unmatched. The CDR3 sequence is 14 residues long. Germline lookup yields CDR1 LGHDT and CDR2 YNNKEL (reference sequence). The CDR3 region is CASSYGTGNTEAFF. The DNA of the CDR3 is TGTGCCAGCAGCTACGGGACAGGGAACACTGAAGCTTTCTTT.

The genes are TRBV20-1 and TRBJ1-1; a possible D gene is TRBD1 (5 bases). Trimming left V 3 bases short and J 6 bases short, with 8 bases between. CDR1 is DFQATT and CDR2 is SNEGSKA in the germline V gene (reference sequence). The CDR3 extends over 11 amino acids. Here the CDR3 reads CSARVGAEAFF. For the CDR3, the DNA is TGCAGTGCTAGGGTAGGGGCTGAAGCTTTCTTT.

CDR3 bases: TGTGCCAGCAGTACGCCTCGGACAGGGGGTCAAGAGACCCAGTACTTC. As protein: CASSTPRTGGQETQYF. This rearrangement joins TRBV6-2 or TRBV6-3 to TRBJ2-5; TRBD1 matches 10 bases. CDR3 size: 16 residues. CDR1 MNHEY and CDR2 SVGEGT come from the germline V gene. Trimming cost V 5 bases and J 2 bases; bases outside gene matches: 8.

The chain carries TRBV6-1 and TRBJ1-1; TRBD1 matches at 10 bases. The trim removed 4 bases at V and 2 bases at J, leaving 7 bases unmatched. CDR1 is MNHNS, CDR2 SASEGT, per germline. The CDR3 extends over 16 amino acids. The DNA for the CDR3 is TGTGCCAGCAGTGTAGGGACAGGGGCCCTAAACACTGAAGCTTTCTTT. Translated: CASSVGTGALNTEAFF.

The chain recombines TRBV7-6 with TRBJ1-6; 8 bases fit TRBD1. The CDR3 sequence is 14 residues long. The junction had 4 bases not matched to a gene; V was cut back by 3 bases and J by 9 bases. Germline loops: CDR1 SGHVS, CDR2 FNYEAQ. The CDR3 sequence: CASSLGQDGSPLHF. CDR3 coding DNA: TGTGCCAGCAGCTTGGGACAGGACGGTTCACCCCTCCACTTT.

V and J are TRBV10-3 and TRBJ2-7, with 7 bases that match TRBD2. Losses at the gene ends were 6 bases for V and 6 bases for J; bases not matched to a gene: 14. Germline V gives CDR1 ENHRY, CDR2 SYGVKD. The CDR3 loop spans 15 amino acids. CDR3 in DNA: TGTGCCATCAGGGGAACAGGAGTGCCGGGAGGCGAGCAGTACTTC. Its protein is CAIRGTGVPGGEQYF.

The rearrangement joins TRBV20-1 to TRBJ2-3, with a tentative D call TRBD1 (6 bases). Germline V CDR1 and CDR2: DFQATT, SNEGSKA (reference sequence). The length of the CDR3 is 13 residues. V lost 3 bases and J 0 bases, leaving 7 bases between the germline ends. Written as DNA, the CDR3 is TGCAGTGCTAGTACAGGGAGCACAGATACGCAGTATTTT. This gives the protein CSASTGSTDTQYF.

V and J are TRBV4-2 and TRBJ1-2; D not certain. The CDR3 covers 14 residues. Germline V gene data show CDR1 as LGHNA and CDR2 as YNFKEQ. Trimming left V 2 bases short and J 2 bases short, with 9 bases between. The CDR3 reads CASSQREQNYGYTF. The CDR3 nucleotides read TGTGCCAGCAGCCAACGGGAACAGAACTATGGCTACACCTTC.

The chain uses TRBV7-9 and TRBJ1-2, with D possibly TRBD1 on 5 matching bases. Germline V gives CDR1 SEHNR, CDR2 FQNEAQ (reference sequence). The CDR3 covers 15 residues. V was cut by 5 bases and J by 8 bases, with 21 bases left in between. CDR3 region: CASSLGLQDAEGYTF. CDR3 nucleotides: TGTGCCAGCAGCCTTGGCCTACAGGACGCGGAGGGCTACACCTTC.

The chain has TRBV5-1 and TRBJ2-1; D not certain. Trimming left V 4 bases short and J 2 bases short, with 7 bases between. The germline gives CDR1 SGHRS, CDR2 YFSETQ. CDR3 length: 13 amino acids. DNA for the CDR3: TGCGCCAGCAGCCTACCGCCCTACAATGAGCAGTTCTTC. Amino acid sequence: CASSLPPYNEQFF. The full variable domain, completed using reference TRBV5-1 and TRBJ2-1, is KAGVTQTPRYLIKTRGQQVTLSCSPISGHRSVSWYQQTPGQGLQFLFEYFSETQRNKGNFPGRFSGRQFSNSRSEMNVSTLELGDSALYLCASSLPPYNEQFFGPGTRLTVL.

The chain combines TRBV7-9 with TRBJ2-3; 7 nucleotides agree with TRBD2. Germline CDR1 is SEHNR and CDR2 is FQNEAQ (reference sequence). There are 19 residues in the CDR3. The ends lost 5 bases at V and 5 bases at J; junction bases unmatched: 22. In nucleotides, the CDR3 is TGTGCCAGCAGCCTACCACCCGAAGGTTTGGCGGGAGAATTAGATACGCAGTATTTT. This translates into CASSLPPEGLAGELDTQYF.

The gene calls are TRBV4-1 and TRBJ1-4, with 9 bases aligning to TRBD1. Germline V gene lookup returns CDR1 MGHRA and CDR2 YSYEKL. V lost 5 bases, J lost 4 bases, and 11 bases stayed unmatched. This CDR3 is 17 amino acids long. CDR3 protein: CASSLRQRGQGNEKLFF. CDR3 nucleotides: TGCGCCAGCAGCTTACGGCAAAGGGGACAGGGTAATGAAAAACTGTTTTTT.

As to this clone: Here the CDR3 omits its conserved ending phenylalanine or tryptophan, so a read error is the likely source. The DNA is omitted, as the CDR3 cannot be located on it reliably, and the CDR3 follows TCRdb's listing. The J gene is TRBJ2-7, the V gene TRBV28; TRBD2, as called in the table, went unchecked against the DNA. Germline assignment: CDR1 MDHEN and CDR2 SYDVKM. The length of the CDR3 is 13 amino acids, counting both ends. The CDR3 here is CASSSGTSGTPPK.